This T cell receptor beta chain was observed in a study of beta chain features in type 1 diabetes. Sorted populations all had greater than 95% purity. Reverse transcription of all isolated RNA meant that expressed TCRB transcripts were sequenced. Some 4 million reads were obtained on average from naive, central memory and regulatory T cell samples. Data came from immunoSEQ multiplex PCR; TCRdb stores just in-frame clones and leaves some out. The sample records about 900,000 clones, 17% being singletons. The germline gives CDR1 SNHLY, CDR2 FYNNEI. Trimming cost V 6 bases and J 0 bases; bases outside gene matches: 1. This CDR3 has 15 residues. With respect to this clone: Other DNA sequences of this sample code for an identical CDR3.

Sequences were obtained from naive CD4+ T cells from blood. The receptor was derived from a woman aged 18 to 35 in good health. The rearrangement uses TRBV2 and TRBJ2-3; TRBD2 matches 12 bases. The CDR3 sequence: CASRGLAGSTDTQYF. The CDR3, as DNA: TGTGCCAGCAGGGGACTAGCGGGCAGCACAGATACGCAGTATTTT.